This entry features one TCR beta chain sequence. Its antigen remains unidentified. Looked up from germline, CDR1 is SGHDT and CDR2 is YYEEEE. V was pared by 2 bases and J by 3 bases, with 9 bases of the junction left unmatched. CDR3 length equals 16 residues. The PCR used 60 Vbeta and 13 Jbeta primers. Clones were read by immunoSEQ multiplex PCR, and TCRdb kept only the in-frame ones, dropping some. The table lists roughly 170,000 clones, over 70% of them singletons. These data originate in a study of cytomegalovirus exposure and HLA in healthy donors. Study results and limitations: Later analysis showed most CMV-associated TCR beta chains appearing HLA-restricted.

The donors were healthy bone marrow donors. Material: PBMCs. The TCR was taken from a woman aged 30 to 39 in good health and CMV-seronegative. The rearrangement uses TRBV5-6 and TRBJ1-2, with 8 positions matching TRBD1. CDR3 sequence reads: CASSFGTGESHYGYTF. In DNA, the CDR3 is TGTGCCAGCAGCTTCGGGACAGGAGAGAGTCACTATGGCTACACCTTC.